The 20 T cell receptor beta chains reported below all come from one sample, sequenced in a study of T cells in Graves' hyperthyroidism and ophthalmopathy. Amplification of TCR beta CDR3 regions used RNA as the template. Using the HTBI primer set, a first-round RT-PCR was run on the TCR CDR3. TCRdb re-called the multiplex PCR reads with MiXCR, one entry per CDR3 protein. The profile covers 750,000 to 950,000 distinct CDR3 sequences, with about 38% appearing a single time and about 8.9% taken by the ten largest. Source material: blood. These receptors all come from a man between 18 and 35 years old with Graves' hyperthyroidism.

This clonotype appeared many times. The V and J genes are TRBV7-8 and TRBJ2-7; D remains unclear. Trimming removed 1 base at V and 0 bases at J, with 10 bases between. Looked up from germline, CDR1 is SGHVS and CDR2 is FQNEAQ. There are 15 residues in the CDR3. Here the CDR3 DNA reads TGTGCCAGCAGCTTAGGTGGTGGTTACTCCTACGAGCAGTACTTC. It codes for CASSLGGGYSYEQYF.

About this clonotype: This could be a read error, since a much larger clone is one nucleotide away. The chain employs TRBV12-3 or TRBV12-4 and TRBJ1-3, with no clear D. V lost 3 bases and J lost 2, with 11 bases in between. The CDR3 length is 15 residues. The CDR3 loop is CASSFLGPTGNTIYF. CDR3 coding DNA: TGTGCCAGCAGTTTTCTCGGTCCCACTGGAAACACCATATATTTT.

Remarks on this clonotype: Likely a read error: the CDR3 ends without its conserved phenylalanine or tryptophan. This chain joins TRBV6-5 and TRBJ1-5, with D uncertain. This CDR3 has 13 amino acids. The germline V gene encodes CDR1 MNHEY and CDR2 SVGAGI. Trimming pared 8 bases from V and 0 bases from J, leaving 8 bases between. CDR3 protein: CASRGSSNQPQHS. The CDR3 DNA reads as TGTGCCAGCCGAGGATCTAGCAATCAGCCCCAGCATTCT.

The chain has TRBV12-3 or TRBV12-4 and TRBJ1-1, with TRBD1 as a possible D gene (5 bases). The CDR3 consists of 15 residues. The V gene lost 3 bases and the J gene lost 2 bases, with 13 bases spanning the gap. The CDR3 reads CASSLNGGGNTEAFF. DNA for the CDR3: TGTGCCAGCAGTTTGAACGGTGGGGGAAACACTGAAGCTTTCTTT.

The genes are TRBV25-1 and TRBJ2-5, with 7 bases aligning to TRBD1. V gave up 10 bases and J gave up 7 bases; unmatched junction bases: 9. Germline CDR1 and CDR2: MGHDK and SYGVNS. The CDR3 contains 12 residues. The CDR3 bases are TGTGCCACCGACAGGGCAGGCGGGACCCAGTACTTC. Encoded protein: CATDRAGGTQYF. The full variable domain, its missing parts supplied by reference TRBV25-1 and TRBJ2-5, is EADIYQTPRYLVIGTGKKITLECSQTMGHDKMYWYQQDPGMELHLIHYSYGVNSTEKGDLSSESTVSRIRTEHFPLTLESARPSHTSQYLCATDRAGGTQYFGPGTRLLVL.

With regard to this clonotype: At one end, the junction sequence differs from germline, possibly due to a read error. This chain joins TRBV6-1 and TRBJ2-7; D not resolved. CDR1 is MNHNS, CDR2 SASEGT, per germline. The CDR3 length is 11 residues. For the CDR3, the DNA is TGTGCCGGCAGTTATGGAGCGTTGCAGTACTTC. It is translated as CAGSYGALQYF.

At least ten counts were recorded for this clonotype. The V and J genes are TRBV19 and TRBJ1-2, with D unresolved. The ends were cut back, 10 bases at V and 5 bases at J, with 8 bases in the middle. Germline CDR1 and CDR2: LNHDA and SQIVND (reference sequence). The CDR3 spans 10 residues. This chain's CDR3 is CATKEYGYTF. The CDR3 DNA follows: TGTGCCACCAAAGAATATGGCTACACCTTC.

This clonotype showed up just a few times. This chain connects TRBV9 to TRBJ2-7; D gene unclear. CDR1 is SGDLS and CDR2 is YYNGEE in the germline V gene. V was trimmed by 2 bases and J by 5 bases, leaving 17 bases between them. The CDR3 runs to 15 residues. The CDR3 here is CASSVGPLRTDEQYF. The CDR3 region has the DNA TGTGCCAGCAGCGTCGGGCCGCTAAGGACCGACGAGCAGTACTTC.

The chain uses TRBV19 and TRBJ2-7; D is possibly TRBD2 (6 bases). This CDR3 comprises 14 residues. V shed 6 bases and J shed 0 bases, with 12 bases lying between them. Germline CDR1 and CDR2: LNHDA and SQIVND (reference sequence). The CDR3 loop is CASREVAASYEQYF. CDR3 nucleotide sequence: TGTGCCAGTAGAGAAGTAGCGGCCTCCTACGAGCAGTACTTC.

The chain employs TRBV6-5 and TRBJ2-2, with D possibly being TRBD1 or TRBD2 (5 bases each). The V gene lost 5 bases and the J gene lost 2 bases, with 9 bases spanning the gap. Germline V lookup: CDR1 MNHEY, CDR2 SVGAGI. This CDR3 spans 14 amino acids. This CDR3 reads CASSRDHNTGELFF. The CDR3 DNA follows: TGTGCCAGCAGTCGGGACCACAACACCGGGGAGCTGTTTTTT.

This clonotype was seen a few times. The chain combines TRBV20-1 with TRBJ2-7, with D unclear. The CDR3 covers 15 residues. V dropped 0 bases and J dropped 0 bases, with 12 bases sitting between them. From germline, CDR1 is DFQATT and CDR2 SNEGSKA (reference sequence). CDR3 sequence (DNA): TGCAGTGCTAGAGATATTCTTTACTCCTCCTACGAGCAGTACTTC. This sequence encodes CSARDILYSSYEQYF.

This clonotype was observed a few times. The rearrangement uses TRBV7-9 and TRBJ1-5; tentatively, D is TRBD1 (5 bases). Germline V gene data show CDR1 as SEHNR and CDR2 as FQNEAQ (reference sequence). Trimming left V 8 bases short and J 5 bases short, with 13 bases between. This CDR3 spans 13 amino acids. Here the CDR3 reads CASRSGGDQPQHF. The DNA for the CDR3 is TGTGCCAGCCGTTCGGGGGGAGATCAGCCCCAGCATTTT.

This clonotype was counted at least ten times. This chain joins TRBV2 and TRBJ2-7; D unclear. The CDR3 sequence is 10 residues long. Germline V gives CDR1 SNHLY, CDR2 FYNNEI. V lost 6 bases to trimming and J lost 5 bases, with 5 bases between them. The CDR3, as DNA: TGTGCCAGCAGAGAGGACGAGCAGTACTTC. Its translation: CASREDEQYF.

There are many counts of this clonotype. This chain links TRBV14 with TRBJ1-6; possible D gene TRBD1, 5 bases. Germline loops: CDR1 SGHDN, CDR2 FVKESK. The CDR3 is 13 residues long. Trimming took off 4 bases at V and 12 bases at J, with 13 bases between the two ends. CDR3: CASSPTARGPLHF. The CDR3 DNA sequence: TGTGCCAGCAGCCCGACAGCGCGGGGACCCCTCCACTTT.

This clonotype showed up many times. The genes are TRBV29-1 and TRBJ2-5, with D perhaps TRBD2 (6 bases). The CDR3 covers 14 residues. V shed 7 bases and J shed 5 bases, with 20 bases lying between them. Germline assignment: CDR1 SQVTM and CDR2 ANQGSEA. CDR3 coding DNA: TGCAGCGCGGCGGGACTGGAATTAGTCGAGACCCAGTACTTC. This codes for CSAAGLELVETQYF.

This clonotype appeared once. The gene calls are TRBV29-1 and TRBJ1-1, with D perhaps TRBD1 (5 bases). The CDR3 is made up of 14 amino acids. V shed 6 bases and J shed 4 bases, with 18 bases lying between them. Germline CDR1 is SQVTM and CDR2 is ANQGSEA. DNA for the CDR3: TGCAGCGTGGCCCCCTCCATGGGGGGCACTGAAGCTTTCTTT. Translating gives CSVAPSMGGTEAFF.

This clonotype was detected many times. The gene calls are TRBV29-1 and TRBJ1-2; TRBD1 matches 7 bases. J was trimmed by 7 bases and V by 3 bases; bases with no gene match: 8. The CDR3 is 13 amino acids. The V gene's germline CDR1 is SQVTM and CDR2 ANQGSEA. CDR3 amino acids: CSVEAGRGAGYTF. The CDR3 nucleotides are TGCAGCGTTGAGGCGGGCAGGGGGGCTGGCTACACCTTC. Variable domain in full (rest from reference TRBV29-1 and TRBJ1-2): SAVISQKPSRDICQRGTSLTIQCQVDSQVTMMFWYRQQPGQSLTLIATANQGSEATYESGFVIDKFPISRPNLTFSTLTVSNMSPEDSSIYLCSVEAGRGAGYTFGSGTRLTVV.

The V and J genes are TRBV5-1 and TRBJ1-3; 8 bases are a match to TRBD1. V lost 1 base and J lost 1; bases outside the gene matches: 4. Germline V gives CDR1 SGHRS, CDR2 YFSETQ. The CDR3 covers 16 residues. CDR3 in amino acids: CASSLPGGLSGNTIYF. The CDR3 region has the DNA TGCGCCAGCAGCTTGCCAGGGGGCTTGTCTGGAAACACCATATATTTT.

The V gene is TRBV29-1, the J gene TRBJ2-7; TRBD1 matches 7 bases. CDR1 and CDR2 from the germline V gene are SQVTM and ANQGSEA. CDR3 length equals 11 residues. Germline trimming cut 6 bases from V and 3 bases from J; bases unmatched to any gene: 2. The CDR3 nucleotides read TGCAGCGTCGCAGGGGGCTACGAGCAGTACTTC. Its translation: CSVAGGYEQYF.

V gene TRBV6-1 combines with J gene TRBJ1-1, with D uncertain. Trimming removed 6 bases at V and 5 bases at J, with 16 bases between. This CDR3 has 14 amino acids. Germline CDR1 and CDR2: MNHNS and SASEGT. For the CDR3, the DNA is TGTGCCAGCAGCTCCGAAGCGGGAGAGACTGAAGCTTTCTTT. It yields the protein CASSSEAGETEAFF.